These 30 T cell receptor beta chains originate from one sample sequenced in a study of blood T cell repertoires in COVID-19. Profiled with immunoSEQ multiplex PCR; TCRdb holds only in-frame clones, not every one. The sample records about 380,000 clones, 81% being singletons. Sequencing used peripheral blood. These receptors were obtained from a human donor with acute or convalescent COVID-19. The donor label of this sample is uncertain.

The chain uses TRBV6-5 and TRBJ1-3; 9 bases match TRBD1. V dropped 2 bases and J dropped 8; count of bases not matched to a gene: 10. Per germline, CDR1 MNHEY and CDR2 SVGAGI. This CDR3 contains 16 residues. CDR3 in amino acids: CASSYAAGTGRHTIYF. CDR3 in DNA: TGTGCCAGCAGTTACGCGGCCGGGACAGGGAGACACACCATATATTTT.

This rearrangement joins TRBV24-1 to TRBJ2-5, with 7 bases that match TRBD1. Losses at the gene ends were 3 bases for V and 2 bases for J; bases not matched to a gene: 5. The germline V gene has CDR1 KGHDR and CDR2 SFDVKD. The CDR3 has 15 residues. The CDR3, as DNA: TGTGCCACCAGTGATCCGGGACAGCCGCAAGAGACCCAGTACTTC. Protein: CATSDPGQPQETQYF.

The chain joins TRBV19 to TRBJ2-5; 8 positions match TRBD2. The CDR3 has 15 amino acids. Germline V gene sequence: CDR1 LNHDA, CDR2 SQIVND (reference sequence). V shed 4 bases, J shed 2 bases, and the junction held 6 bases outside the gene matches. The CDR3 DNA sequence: TGTGCCAGTAGTACCGTAGCGGGACGACAAGAGACCCAGTACTTC. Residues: CASSTVAGRQETQYF.

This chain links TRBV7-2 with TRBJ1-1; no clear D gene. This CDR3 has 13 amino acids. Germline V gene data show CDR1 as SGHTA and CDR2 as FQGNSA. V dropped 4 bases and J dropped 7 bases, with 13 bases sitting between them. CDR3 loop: CASSYVGGFEAFF. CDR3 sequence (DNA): TGTGCCAGCAGCTACGTGGGCGGGTTTGAAGCTTTCTTT.

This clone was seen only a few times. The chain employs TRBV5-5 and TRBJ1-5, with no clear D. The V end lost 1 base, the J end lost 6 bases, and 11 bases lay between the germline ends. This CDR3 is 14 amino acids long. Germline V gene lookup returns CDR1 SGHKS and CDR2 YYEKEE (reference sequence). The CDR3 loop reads CASSLRGEGQPQHF. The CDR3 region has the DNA TGTGCCAGCAGCTTGCGCGGGGAAGGTCAGCCCCAGCATTTT.

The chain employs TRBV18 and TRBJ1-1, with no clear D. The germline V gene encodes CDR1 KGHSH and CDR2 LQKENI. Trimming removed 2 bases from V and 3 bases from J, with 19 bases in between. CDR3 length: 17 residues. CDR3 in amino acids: CASSPNRPSTGYTEAFF. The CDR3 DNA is TGTGCCAGCTCACCAAACCGGCCCTCTACGGGGTACACTGAAGCTTTCTTT.

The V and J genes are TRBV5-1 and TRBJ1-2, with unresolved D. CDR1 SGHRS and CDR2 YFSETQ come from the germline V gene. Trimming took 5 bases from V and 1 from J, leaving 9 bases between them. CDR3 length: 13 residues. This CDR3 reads CASRFTVNYGYTF. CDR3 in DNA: TGCGCCAGCAGGTTTACGGTTAACTATGGCTACACCTTC.

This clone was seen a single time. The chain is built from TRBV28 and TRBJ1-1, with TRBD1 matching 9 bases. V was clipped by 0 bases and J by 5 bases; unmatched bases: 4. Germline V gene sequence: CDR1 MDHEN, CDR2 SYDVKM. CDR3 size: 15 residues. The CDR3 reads CASSLWGQGGTEAFF. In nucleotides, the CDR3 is TGTGCCAGCAGTTTATGGGGACAGGGAGGGACTGAAGCTTTCTTT.

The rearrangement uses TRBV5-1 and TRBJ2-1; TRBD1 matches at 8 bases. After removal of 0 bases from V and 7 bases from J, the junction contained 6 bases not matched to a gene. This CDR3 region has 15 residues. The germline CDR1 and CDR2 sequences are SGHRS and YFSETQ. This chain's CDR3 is CASSLGQGLINEQFF. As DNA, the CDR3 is TGCGCCAGCAGCTTGGGACAGGGGCTTATAAATGAGCAGTTCTTC. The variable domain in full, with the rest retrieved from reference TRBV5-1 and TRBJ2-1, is KAGVTQTPRYLIKTRGQQVTLSCSPISGHRSVSWYQQTPGQGLQFLFEYFSETQRNKGNFPGRFSGRQFSNSRSEMNVSTLELGDSALYLCASSLGQGLINEQFFGPGTRLTVL.

For the CDR3, the DNA is TGTGCCAGCAGCAAAGCACTAGCGGGAGCCTCAGATACGCAGTATTTT. Encoded protein: CASSKALAGASDTQYF. This chain connects TRBV11-2 to TRBJ2-3, with 11 bases fitting TRBD2. Germline V gives CDR1 SGHAT, CDR2 FQNNGV. V lost 5 bases and J lost 4; bases outside the gene matches: 8. CDR3 length: 16 amino acids.

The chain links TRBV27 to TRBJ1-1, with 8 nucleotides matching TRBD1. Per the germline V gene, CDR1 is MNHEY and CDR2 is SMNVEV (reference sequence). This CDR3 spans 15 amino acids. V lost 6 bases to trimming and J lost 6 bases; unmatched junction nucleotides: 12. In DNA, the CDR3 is TGTGCCAGCAGAGGACAGGGTGCAGGTATCGCTGAAGCTTTCTTT. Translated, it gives CASRGQGAGIAEAFF.

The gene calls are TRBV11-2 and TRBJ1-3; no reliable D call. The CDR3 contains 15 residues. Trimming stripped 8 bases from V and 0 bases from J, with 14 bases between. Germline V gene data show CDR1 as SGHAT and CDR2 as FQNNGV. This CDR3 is CASALVFGSGNTIYF. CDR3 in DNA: TGTGCCAGCGCCCTTGTGTTCGGCTCTGGAAACACCATATATTTT.

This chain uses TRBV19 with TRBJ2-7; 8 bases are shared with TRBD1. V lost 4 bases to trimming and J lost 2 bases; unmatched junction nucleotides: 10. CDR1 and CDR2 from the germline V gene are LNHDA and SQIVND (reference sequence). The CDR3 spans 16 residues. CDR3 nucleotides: TGTGCCAGTAGTAGTCCCCGGACAGGGAGTCCCTACGAGCAGTACTTC. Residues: CASSSPRTGSPYEQYF.

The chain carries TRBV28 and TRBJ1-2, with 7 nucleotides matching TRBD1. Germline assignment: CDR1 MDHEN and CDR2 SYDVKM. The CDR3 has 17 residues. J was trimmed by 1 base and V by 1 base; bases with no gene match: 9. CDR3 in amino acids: CASSLLVIGGINYGYTF. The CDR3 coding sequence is TGTGCCAGCAGTTTATTAGTGATAGGGGGCATTAACTATGGCTACACCTTC.

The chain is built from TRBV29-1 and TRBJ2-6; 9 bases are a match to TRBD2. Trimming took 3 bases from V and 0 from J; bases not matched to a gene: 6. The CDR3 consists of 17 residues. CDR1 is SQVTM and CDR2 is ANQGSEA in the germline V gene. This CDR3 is CSVEFWRGGSGANVLTF. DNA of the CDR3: TGCAGCGTTGAGTTCTGGCGGGGGGGCTCTGGGGCCAACGTCCTGACTTTC.

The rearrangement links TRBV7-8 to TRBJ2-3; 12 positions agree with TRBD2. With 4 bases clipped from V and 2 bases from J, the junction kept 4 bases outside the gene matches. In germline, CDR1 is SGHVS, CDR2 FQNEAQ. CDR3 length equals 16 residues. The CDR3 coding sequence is TGTGCCAGCAGCTCGTGGACTAGCGGGACCACAGATACGCAGTATTTT. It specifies CASSSWTSGTTDTQYF.

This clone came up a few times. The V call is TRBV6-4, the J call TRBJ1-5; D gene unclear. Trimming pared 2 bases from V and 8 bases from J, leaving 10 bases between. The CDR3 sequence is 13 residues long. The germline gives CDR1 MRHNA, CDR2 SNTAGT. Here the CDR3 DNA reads TGTGCCAGCAGTGACGACGCGGAAAAGCCCCAGCATTTT. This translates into CASSDDAEKPQHF.

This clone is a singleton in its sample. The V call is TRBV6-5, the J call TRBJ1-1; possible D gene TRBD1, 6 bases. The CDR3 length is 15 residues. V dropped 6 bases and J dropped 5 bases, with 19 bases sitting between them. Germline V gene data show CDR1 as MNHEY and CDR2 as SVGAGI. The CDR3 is CASSYSPQGRTEAFF. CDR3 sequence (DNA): TGTGCCAGCAGCTATTCCCCACAGGGAAGGACTGAAGCTTTCTTT.

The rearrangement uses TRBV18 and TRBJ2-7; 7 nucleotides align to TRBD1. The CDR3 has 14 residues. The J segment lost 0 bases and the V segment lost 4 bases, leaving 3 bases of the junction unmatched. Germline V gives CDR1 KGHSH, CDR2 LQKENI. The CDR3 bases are TGTGCCAGCTCACTGGGACAGAGCTCCTACGAGCAGTACTTC. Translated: CASSLGQSSYEQYF. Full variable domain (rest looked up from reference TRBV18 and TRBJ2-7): NAGVMQNPRHLVRRRGQEARLRCSPMKGHSHVYWYRQLPEEGLKFMVYLQKENIIDESGMPKERFSAEFPKEGPSILRIQQVVRGDSAAYFCASSLGQSSYEQYFGPGTRLTVT.

The CDR3 DNA reads TGTGCCAGCTCACCACCGCCAGGCTACAATGAGCAGTTCTTC. This gives the protein CASSPPPGYNEQFF. The V call is TRBV18, the J call TRBJ2-1; D uncertain. V was cut by 0 bases and J by 3 bases, with 6 bases left in between. CDR1 and CDR2 from the germline V gene are KGHSH and LQKENI. The CDR3 extends over 14 amino acids. Based on the CDR3 plus reference TRBV18 and TRBJ2-1, the full variable domain is NAGVMQNPRHLVRRRGQEARLRCSPMKGHSHVYWYRQLPEEGLKFMVYLQKENIIDESGMPKERFSAEFPKEGPSILRIQQVVRGDSAAYFCASSPPPGYNEQFFGPGTRLTVL.

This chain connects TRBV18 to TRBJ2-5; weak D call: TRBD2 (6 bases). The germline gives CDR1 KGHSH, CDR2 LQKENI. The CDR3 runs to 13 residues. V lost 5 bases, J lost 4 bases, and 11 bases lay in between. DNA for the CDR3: TGTGCCAGCTCAATGGGACTCCGAGAGACCCAGTACTTC. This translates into CASSMGLRETQYF.

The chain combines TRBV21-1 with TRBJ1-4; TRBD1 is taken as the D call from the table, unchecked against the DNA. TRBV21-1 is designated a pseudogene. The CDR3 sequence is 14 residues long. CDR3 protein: CASSKQGVDEKLFF. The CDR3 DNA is TGTGCCAGCAGCAAACAGGGGGTTGATGAAAAACTGTTTTTT.

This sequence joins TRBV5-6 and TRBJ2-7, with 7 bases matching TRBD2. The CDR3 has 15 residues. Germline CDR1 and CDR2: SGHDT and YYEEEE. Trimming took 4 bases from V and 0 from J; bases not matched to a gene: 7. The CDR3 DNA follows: TGTGCCAGCAGCGCCCGGGACTACCTCTCCTACGAGCAGTACTTC. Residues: CASSARDYLSYEQYF.

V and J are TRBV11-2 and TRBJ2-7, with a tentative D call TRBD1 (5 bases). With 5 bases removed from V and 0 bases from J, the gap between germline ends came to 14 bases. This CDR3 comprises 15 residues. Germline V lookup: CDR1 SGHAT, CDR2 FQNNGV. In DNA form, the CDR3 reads TGTGCCAGCAGCCCTGGACACTCTACCTCCTACGAGCAGTACTTC. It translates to CASSPGHSTSYEQYF.

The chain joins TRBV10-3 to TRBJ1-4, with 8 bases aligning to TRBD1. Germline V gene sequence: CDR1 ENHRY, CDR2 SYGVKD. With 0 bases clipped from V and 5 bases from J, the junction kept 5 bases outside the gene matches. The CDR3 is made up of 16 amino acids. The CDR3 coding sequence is TGTGCCATCAGTGAGTCCAGGACAGGGCAAAATGAAAAACTGTTTTTT. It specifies CAISESRTGQNEKLFF.

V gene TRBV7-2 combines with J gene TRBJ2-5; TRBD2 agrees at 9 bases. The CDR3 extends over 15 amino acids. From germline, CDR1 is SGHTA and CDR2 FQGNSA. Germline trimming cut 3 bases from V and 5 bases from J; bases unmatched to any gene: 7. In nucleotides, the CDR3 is TGTGCCAGCAGCTTTGCGGGAGGGCCAGGGGAGACCCAGTACTTC. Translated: CASSFAGGPGETQYF.

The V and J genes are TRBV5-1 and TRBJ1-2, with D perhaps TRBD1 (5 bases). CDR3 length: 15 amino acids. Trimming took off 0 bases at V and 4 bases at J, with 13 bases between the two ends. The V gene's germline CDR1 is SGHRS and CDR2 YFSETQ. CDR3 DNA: TGCGCCAGCAGCTTGGAGGGGTCATACGGCTATGGCTACACCTTC. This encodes CASSLEGSYGYGYTF.

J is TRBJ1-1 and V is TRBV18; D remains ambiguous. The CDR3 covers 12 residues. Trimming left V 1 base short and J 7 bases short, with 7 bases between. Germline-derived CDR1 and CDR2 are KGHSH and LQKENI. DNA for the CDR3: TGTGCCAGCTCACCACAGAGGGATGAAGCTTTCTTT. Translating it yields CASSPQRDEAFF.

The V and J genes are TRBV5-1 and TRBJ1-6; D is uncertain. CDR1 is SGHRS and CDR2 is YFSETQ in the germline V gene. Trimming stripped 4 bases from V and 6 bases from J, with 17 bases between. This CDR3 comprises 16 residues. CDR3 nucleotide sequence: TGCGCCAGCAGCCCGGGGAGGGCAGCAATTAATTCACCCCTCCACTTT. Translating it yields CASSPGRAAINSPLHF.

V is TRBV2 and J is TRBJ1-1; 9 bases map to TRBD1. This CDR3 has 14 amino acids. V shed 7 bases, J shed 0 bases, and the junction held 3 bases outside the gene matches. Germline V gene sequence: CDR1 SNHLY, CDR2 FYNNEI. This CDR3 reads CASTRDRVNTEAFF. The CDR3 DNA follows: TGTGCCAGCACCAGGGACAGGGTGAACACTGAAGCTTTCTTT.